A single T cell receptor beta chain is shown here with its context. The CDR3 length is 14 residues. V lost 0 bases, J lost 3 bases, and 9 bases lay in between. Germline values: CDR1 SGHDT, CDR2 YYEEEE. This entry is derived from a study of shared T cell receptors in the human thymus. Assay: immunoSEQ multiplex PCR; the TCRdb copy retains only in-frame clones and omits some. The sample has 600,000 or so clones; around 87% are singletons. These data were also filed under a second study, of human thymus T cells.

The rearrangement uses TRBV5-6 and TRBJ1-1; TRBD1 is a possible D gene (5 bases). The clonotype comes from a boy under two years old with a congenital heart defect. Sequenced material: thymocytes. The DNA for the CDR3 is TGTGCCAGCAGCTTGGTGTGGGGGGACACTGAAGCTTTCTTT. Translated, it gives CASSLVWGDTEAFF.